Listed here are 25 T cell receptor beta chains from one sample, sequenced in a study of CD8 T cells in Susac syndrome. Roughly 0.5 to 1 ug RNA was reverse transcribed with random hexamers. TCRdb analysed the immunoSEQ multiplex PCR reads with MiXCR anew, one entry per CDR3 protein. The data contain approximately 190,000 distinct CDR3 sequences, about 95% of them singletons. Sequencing used CD8+ T cells from PBMCs. Receptor source: a human donor with Susac syndrome.

The chain is built from TRBV30 and TRBJ2-5; TRBD2 aligns across 7 bases. This CDR3 comprises 14 residues. Trimming took 1 base from V and 4 from J; bases not matched to a gene: 6. The germline CDR1 and CDR2 sequences are GTSNPN and SVGIG (reference sequence). The DNA of the CDR3 is TGTGCCTGGAGTGGACGCGGGGGAGGAGAGACCCAGTACTTC. It specifies CAWSGRGGGETQYF.

The chain uses TRBV13 and TRBJ1-1; D is possibly TRBD1 (6 bases). The CDR3 covers 16 residues. Looked up from germline, CDR1 is PRHDT and CDR2 is FYEKMQ (reference sequence). Trimming shortened V by 2 bases and J by 4 bases, and 17 bases separated the two germline ends. CDR3 sequence reads: CASSLLRGQGVTEAFF. Written as DNA, the CDR3 is TGTGCCAGCAGCTTATTGCGGGGGCAGGGAGTCACTGAAGCTTTCTTT.

The rearrangement links TRBV9 to TRBJ2-3, with a weak D call TRBD1 (6 bases). Germline CDR1 reads SGDLS; CDR2 reads YYNGEE. The CDR3 spans 15 residues. The ends were cut back, 0 bases at V and 2 bases at J, with 10 bases in the middle. DNA of the CDR3: TGTGCCAGCAGCGTAGAGGGGGACCACACAGATACGCAGTATTTT. Its protein product is CASSVEGDHTDTQYF. Filled out from reference TRBV9 and TRBJ2-3, the complete variable domain reads DSGVTQTPKHLITATGQRVTLRCSPRSGDLSVYWYQQSLDQGLQFLIQYYNGEERAKGNILERFSAQQFPDLHSELNLSSLELGDSALYFCASSVEGDHTDTQYFGPGTRLTVL.

The chain recombines TRBV7-6 with TRBJ2-7; perhaps TRBD2 as D (5 bases). The CDR3 loop spans 13 amino acids. Germline CDR1 reads SGHVS; CDR2 reads FNYEAQ. The V and J ends lost 6 bases and 6 bases respectively, with 15 bases between them. DNA of the CDR3: TGTGCCAGCAGTTCCGGGGTCTTCGGCGAGCAGTACTTC. This translates into CASSSGVFGEQYF.

The chain combines TRBV20-1 with TRBJ2-7, with TRBD2 as a possible D gene (5 bases). From germline, CDR1 is DFQATT and CDR2 SNEGSKA (reference sequence). V lost 5 bases, J lost 2 bases, and 16 bases lay in between. The CDR3 covers 14 residues. This CDR3 is CSAPSSMRAYEQYF. In DNA form, the CDR3 reads TGCAGTGCTCCGTCTTCTATGCGGGCCTACGAGCAGTACTTC.

The chain couples TRBV7-9 to TRBJ2-7; TRBD1 matches 11 bases. J lost 2 bases, V lost 5 bases, and 2 bases had no gene match. This CDR3 spans 14 amino acids. From germline, CDR1 is SEHNR and CDR2 FQNEAQ (reference sequence). The CDR3 loop is CASSKGQGAYEQYF. The CDR3 region has the DNA TGTGCCAGCAGCAAGGGACAGGGGGCCTACGAGCAGTACTTC. Drawing the rest from reference TRBV7-9 and TRBJ2-7, the complete variable domain is DTGVSQNPRHKITKRGQNVTFRCDPISEHNRLYWYRQTLGQGPEFLTYFQNEAQLEKSRLLSDRFSAERPKGSFSTLEIQRTEQGDSAMYLCASSKGQGAYEQYFGPGTRLTVT.

V gene TRBV19 combines with J gene TRBJ1-1; D may be TRBD1 (5 bases). This CDR3 comprises 12 residues. Per the germline V gene, CDR1 is LNHDA and CDR2 is SQIVND (reference sequence). Deletions cut 11 bases from V and 1 base from J, with 11 bases between. The CDR3 loop is CAVGAWNTEAFF. The CDR3 coding sequence is TGTGCCGTCGGGGCCTGGAACACTGAAGCTTTCTTT.

This sequence joins TRBV30 and TRBJ2-7; a weak D match, TRBD2 (6 bases). The CDR3 runs 15 residues. V gave up 0 bases and J gave up 4 bases, with 16 bases separating them. Germline CDR1 is GTSNPN and CDR2 is SVGIG (reference sequence). The CDR3 DNA sequence: TGTGCCTGGAGTGTGAGACTAGGACGGGGATACGAGCAGTACTTC. Translated, it gives CAWSVRLGRGYEQYF.

The chain recombines TRBV15 with TRBJ2-1, with 7 bases lining up with TRBD2. The germline V gene encodes CDR1 LNHNV and CDR2 YYDKDF (reference sequence). The CDR3 runs to 14 residues. V lost 9 bases, J lost 5 bases, and 10 bases stayed unmatched. CDR3 amino acids: CATGGGTPDNEQFF. DNA of the CDR3: TGTGCCACTGGGGGAGGGACTCCTGACAATGAGCAGTTCTTC.

This clonotype has only one observation. The V gene is TRBV7-9, the J gene TRBJ1-1; D gene uncertain. Germline V gives CDR1 SEHNR, CDR2 FQNEAQ (reference sequence). The CDR3 is 11 amino acids. V was cut by 10 bases and J by 5 bases, with 11 bases left in between. The CDR3 loop is CATGWETEAFF. DNA for the CDR3: TGTGCCACCGGGTGGGAGACTGAAGCTTTCTTT.

V gene TRBV27 combines with J gene TRBJ2-7; no firm D call. The CDR3 is 13 amino acids. Per germline, CDR1 MNHEY and CDR2 SMNVEV (reference sequence). Trimming shortened V by 3 bases and J by 6 bases, and 12 bases separated the two germline ends. The DNA of the CDR3 is TGTGCCAGCAGTTTGATAGAGGCCGGCGAGCAGTACTTC. As protein: CASSLIEAGEQYF.

This chain connects TRBV25-1 to TRBJ1-1; possible D gene TRBD1, 5 bases. The CDR3 loop spans 15 amino acids. The germline V and J ends were trimmed by 10 bases and 0 bases, with 18 bases remaining between them. Germline V gene lookup returns CDR1 MGHDK and CDR2 SYGVNS. The chain's CDR3 is CATPGQILLNTEAFF. In DNA form, the CDR3 reads TGTGCCACCCCAGGGCAGATCCTCCTGAACACTGAAGCTTTCTTT. Full variable domain (remainder filled in from reference TRBV25-1 and TRBJ1-1): EADIYQTPRYLVIGTGKKITLECSQTMGHDKMYWYQQDPGMELHLIHYSYGVNSTEKGDLSSESTVSRIRTEHFPLTLESARPSHTSQYLCATPGQILLNTEAFFGQGTRLTVV.

The V call is TRBV20-1, the J call TRBJ2-2; no clear D gene. This CDR3 spans 13 amino acids. From germline, CDR1 is DFQATT and CDR2 SNEGSKA (reference sequence). V was pared by 4 bases and J by 2 bases, with 8 bases between. In DNA, the CDR3 is TGCAGTGCTAATCTAGGAAACACCGGGGAGCTGTTTTTT. It encodes CSANLGNTGELFF.

This chain uses TRBV20-1 with TRBJ2-7, with D unresolved. V was clipped by 2 bases and J by 2 bases, with 19 bases between them. Germline-derived CDR1 and CDR2 are DFQATT and SNEGSKA (reference sequence). The CDR3 spans 16 residues. This CDR3 is CSARKRTTATTYEQYF. The CDR3 DNA reads as TGCAGTGCTAGAAAAAGAACGACTGCTACGACCTACGAGCAGTACTTC.

The gene calls are TRBV11-2 and TRBJ2-2, with 7 positions matching TRBD1. V lost 4 bases and J lost 2; bases outside the gene matches: 10. Germline CDR1 and CDR2: SGHAT and FQNNGV. CDR3 length equals 17 residues. Here the CDR3 reads CASSSNLDRENTGELFF. The DNA for the CDR3 is TGTGCCAGCAGCTCTAACCTCGACAGGGAAAACACCGGGGAGCTGTTTTTT.

The chain carries TRBV11-2 and TRBJ2-1; 10 bases match TRBD2. With V trimmed by 6 bases and J by 7 bases, 12 bases remained unmatched. This CDR3 contains 16 residues. The germline CDR1 and CDR2 sequences are SGHAT and FQNNGV. CDR3 in amino acids: CASSRAGGRIVNEQFF. The DNA of the CDR3 is TGTGCCAGCAGTCGAGCGGGGGGGCGAATTGTAAATGAGCAGTTCTTC.

V usage is TRBV6-5 and J usage is TRBJ1-5; unclear D gene. V lost 6 bases and J lost 1, with 7 bases in between. Germline V gene lookup returns CDR1 MNHEY and CDR2 SVGAGI. This CDR3 spans 13 amino acids. The CDR3 sequence is CASSVWSNQPQHF. The CDR3 DNA reads TGTGCCAGCAGCGTGTGGAGCAATCAGCCCCAGCATTTT.

This chain joins TRBV6-6 and TRBJ2-7; TRBD2 aligns across 7 bases. Germline V gene data show CDR1 as MNHNY and CDR2 as SVGAGI (reference sequence). The CDR3 has 14 residues. The trim removed 2 bases at V and 2 bases at J, leaving 3 bases unmatched. The CDR3 nucleotides read TGTGCCAGCAGTTACGGTGGGACTACCTACGAGCAGTACTTC. It is translated as CASSYGGTTYEQYF.

The rearrangement uses TRBV27 and TRBJ2-2; TRBD2 matches 8 bases. V dropped 1 base and J dropped 6; count of bases not matched to a gene: 4. CDR3 length equals 15 residues. Germline assignment: CDR1 MNHEY and CDR2 SMNVEV (reference sequence). CDR3 amino acids: CASSLFDGRAGELFF. The CDR3 region has the DNA TGTGCCAGCAGTTTATTCGACGGGAGGGCCGGGGAGCTGTTTTTT.

The J gene is TRBJ1-5, the V gene TRBV9; D is undetermined. Trimming pared 3 bases from V and 6 bases from J, leaving 16 bases between. The CDR3 extends over 15 amino acids. Germline CDR1 and CDR2: SGDLS and YYNGEE. The CDR3 reads CASSAEGAAGQPQHF. Written as DNA, the CDR3 is TGTGCCAGCAGCGCCGAAGGAGCGGCGGGTCAGCCCCAGCATTTT.

The chain is built from TRBV7-9 and TRBJ2-7; weak D call: TRBD1 (6 bases). Between the trimmed V and J ends, which lost 5 bases and 2 bases, there was a span of 10 bases. Germline V lookup: CDR1 SEHNR, CDR2 FQNEAQ (reference sequence). CDR3 length: 13 amino acids. CDR3 in amino acids: CASSQQGTYEQYF. The CDR3 DNA reads as TGTGCCAGCAGCCAGCAGGGGACCTACGAGCAGTACTTC.

This rearrangement joins TRBV23-1 to TRBJ2-4, with 8 bases matching TRBD1. TRBV23-1 carries the ORF label, with uncertain function. The CDR3 has 20 amino acids. With 0 bases clipped from V and 8 bases from J, the junction kept 21 bases outside the gene matches. The CDR3 sequence is CASSQSGNGGTGGREDIQYF. The CDR3 DNA sequence: TGCGCCAGCAGTCAATCGGGGAACGGGGGAACAGGGGGTAGAGAGGACATTCAGTACTTC.

The V gene is TRBV19, the J gene TRBJ2-4; TRBD2 aligns across 8 bases. V shed 1 base and J 4 bases; nucleotides not matched to a gene: 3. CDR1 and CDR2 (germline): LNHDA, SQIVND (reference sequence). There are 15 residues in the CDR3. The CDR3 coding sequence is TGTGCCAGTAGTATAGGGGGACTAGGGAAAAACATTCAGTACTTC. This sequence encodes CASSIGGLGKNIQYF.

The V gene is TRBV28, the J gene TRBJ2-5; D unresolved. The germline V gene encodes CDR1 MDHEN and CDR2 SYDVKM. There are 13 residues in the CDR3. The germline V and J ends were trimmed by 3 bases and 5 bases, with 10 bases remaining between them. CDR3 amino acids: CASSFLGEETQYF. The CDR3 nucleotides are TGTGCCAGCAGTTTTCTGGGTGAGGAGACCCAGTACTTC.

The chain links TRBV28 to TRBJ1-2; D unclear. There are 15 residues in the CDR3. Germline V CDR1 and CDR2: MDHEN, SYDVKM. Trimming removed 5 bases from V and 2 bases from J, with 15 bases in between. The CDR3 DNA reads TGTGCCAGCAGTCCACAGCGCGTGGGGAACTATGGCTACACCTTC. As protein: CASSPQRVGNYGYTF.